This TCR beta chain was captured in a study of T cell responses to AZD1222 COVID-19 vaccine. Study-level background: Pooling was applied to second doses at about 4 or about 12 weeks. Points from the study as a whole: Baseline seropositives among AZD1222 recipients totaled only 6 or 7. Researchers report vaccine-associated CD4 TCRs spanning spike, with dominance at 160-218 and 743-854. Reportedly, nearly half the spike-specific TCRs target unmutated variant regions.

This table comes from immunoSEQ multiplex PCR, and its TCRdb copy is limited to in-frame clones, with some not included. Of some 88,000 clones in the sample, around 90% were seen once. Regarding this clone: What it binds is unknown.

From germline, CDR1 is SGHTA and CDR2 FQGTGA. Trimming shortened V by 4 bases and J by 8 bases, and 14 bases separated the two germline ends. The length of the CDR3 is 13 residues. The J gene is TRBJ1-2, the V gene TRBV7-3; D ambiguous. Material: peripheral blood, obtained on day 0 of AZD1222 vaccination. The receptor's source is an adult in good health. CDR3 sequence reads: CASSWGSGSGYTF. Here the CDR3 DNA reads TGTGCCAGCAGCTGGGGATCGGGAAGCGGCTACACCTTC. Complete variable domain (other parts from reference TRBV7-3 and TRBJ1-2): GAGVSQTPSNKVTEKGKYVELRCDPISGHTALYWYRQSLGQGPEFLIYFQGTGAADDSGLPNDRFFAVRPEGSVSTLKIQRTERGDSAVYLCASSWGSGSGYTFGSGTRLTVV.